This is a list of T cell receptor beta chains from one sample in a study of T cell clones after liver transplantation. Assay used: immunoSEQ multiplex PCR; TCRdb lists only in-frame clones, some missing. Of tens of thousands of clones in the sample, roughly 90% were seen once. The specimen was CD4+ T cells from blood, collected before liver transplant. The origin of the receptors is a human donor who received a liver transplant. CDR3s include the opening cysteine and the closing phenylalanine or tryptophan. D genes are given only for firm matches. A row's size may be missing; if present it is once, few, many or a size class.

D gene,J gene,V gene,clone size,CDR3 protein,CDR3 DNA
.,TRBJ2-1,TRBV14,.,CASSQGQRFNEQFF,TGTGCCAGCAGCCAAGGGCAGCGATTTAATGAGCAGTTCTTC
.,TRBJ1-3,TRBV5-4,.,CASSLWGGSGNTIYF,TGTGCCAGCAGCCTCTGGGGGGGCTCTGGAAACACCATATATTTT
TRBD2,TRBJ2-7,TRBV7-8,.,CASSPRTSGSYEQYF,TGTGCCAGCAGCCCCCGGACTAGCGGTTCCTACGAGCAGTACTTC
.,TRBJ1-5,TRBV28,.,CASSGSTDNQPQHF,TGTGCCAGCAGTGGGTCGACAGACAATCAGCCCCAGCATTTT
.,TRBJ1-3,TRBV6-5,.,CASSYSRQVGNTIYF,TGTGCCAGCAGTTACTCGAGGCAGGTCGGAAACACCATATATTTT
.,TRBJ1-2,TRBV5-8,.,CASSRWGAENYGYTF,TGTGCCAGCAGCCGATGGGGGGCTGAGAACTATGGCTACACCTTC
.,TRBJ1-1,TRBV21-1,.,CASSKVRVGTARQGGTEAFF,TGTGCCAGCAGCAAAGTACGTGTCGGCACCGCGAGACAGGGAGGCACTGAAGCTTTCTTT
.,TRBJ1-1,TRBV28,.,CASRDTGTEAFF,TGTGCCAGCAGGGATACAGGCACGGAAGCTTTCTTT
TRBD2,TRBJ2-4,TRBV4-1,.,CASSQDPPRELSAKNIQYF,TGCGCCAGCAGCCAAGATCCGCCGCGGGAGCTGAGTGCCAAAAACATTCAGTACTTC
.,TRBJ2-7,TRBV11-2,once,CASSLDGSPYEQYF,TGTGCCAGCAGCTTAGACGGCAGCCCCTACGAGCAGTACTTC
.,TRBJ2-3,TRBV28,.,CAGSNRRQGQYF,TGTGCCGGCTCGAACCGGAGGCAGGGGCAGTATTTT
TRBD1,TRBJ1-1,TRBV28,.,CASSLTGGPGRITEAFF,TGTGCCAGCAGTCTCACAGGGGGCCCTGGTCGTATCACTGAAGCTTTCTTT
.,TRBJ1-2,TRBV5-4,.,CASSSTDYGYTF,TGTGCCAGCAGCTCCACAGATTATGGCTACACCTTC
.,TRBJ2-6,TRBV19,.,CASSPPGSGANVLTF,TGTGCCAGTAGTCCTCCAGGGTCTGGGGCCAACGTCCTGACTTTC
.,TRBJ1-1,TRBV18,once,CASSDRDTRNTEAFF,TGTGCCAGCTCCGACCGGGACACCAGGAACACTGAAGCTTTCTTT
.,TRBJ2-3,TRBV18,.,CASSPRGETGPTDTQYF,TGTGCCAGCTCACCAAGGGGGGAAACCGGGCCTACAGATACGCAGTATTTT
.,TRBJ2-7,TRBV21-1,.,CASSRRPYEQYF,TGTGCCAGCAGCAGGAGACCCTACGAGCAGTACTTC
TRBD2,TRBJ2-3,TRBV10-3,.,CAISETGLGGNTQYF,TGTGCCATCAGTGAAACGGGACTAGGGGGGAATACGCAGTATTTT
.,TRBJ2-3,TRBV6-1,.,CASSPLGGVDTQYF,TGTGCCAGCAGTCCCCTGGGCGGAGTAGATACGCAGTATTTT
TRBD1,TRBJ1-1,TRBV5-6,.,CASKKTGTGGVGTEAFF,TGTGCCAGCAAAAAGACCGGGACAGGGGGCGTCGGGACTGAAGCTTTCTTT
.,TRBJ1-4,TRBV5-1,.,CASSLRPGVNEKLFF,TGCGCCAGCAGCTTGAGGCCGGGGGTTAATGAAAAACTGTTTTTT
TRBD2,TRBJ2-1,TRBV18,.,CASSPRSTSGNLNEQFF,TGTGCCAGCTCACCAAGATCTACTAGCGGGAACTTGAATGAGCAGTTCTTC
TRBD1,TRBJ2-2,TRBV5-4,.,CASSRQGATTGELFF,TGTGCCAGCAGCCGACAGGGGGCGACCACCGGGGAGCTGTTTTTT